The source of this T cell receptor beta chain is a study of cytomegalovirus exposure and HLA in healthy donors. Study summary: Approximately 77 million unique TCRs from HLA-typed donors were held in an early release of data. Overall study results and limits: Most subjects' HLA-A and HLA-B alleles were reportedly predicted from TCR beta sequences. Later genetic work tied a missense DCLRE1C variant to beta-chain V and J trimming.

In the case of this clone: Its antigen is currently unknown.

PCR used 60 Vbeta primers and 13 Jbeta primers. Assay used: immunoSEQ multiplex PCR; TCRdb lists only in-frame clones, some missing. In the table there are under 150,000 clones, about three quarters of which are singletons. The sequence came from a human donor in good health. What was sequenced was PBMCs.

The CDR3 DNA reads as TGTGCCAGCAGCTGGCCGGGAGAGGCCAGGGCGGTAAAGACCCAGTACTTC. This sequence encodes CASSWPGEARAVKTQYF. This chain uses TRBV7-9 with TRBJ2-5; D is possibly TRBD2 (6 bases). Germline CDR1 is SEHNR and CDR2 is FQNEAQ (reference sequence). V dropped 4 bases and J dropped 6 bases, with 24 bases sitting between them. The CDR3 sequence is 17 residues long.